The TCR beta chain under discussion was sequenced for a study of cytomegalovirus exposure and HLA in healthy donors. A note on this clone: What it binds is unknown.

PCR was performed using 60 Vbeta and 13 Jbeta primers. Data came from immunoSEQ multiplex PCR; TCRdb stores just in-frame clones and leaves some out. The sample carries some 210,000 clones, about 85% recorded once. Study-wide results and caveats: Apparent HLA restriction characterized most CMV-associated TCR beta chains in a later analysis. Presence/absence comparisons presumed near-even sequencing depth among donors. Cytomegalovirus association was listed for about 170 TCR beta chains. The authors later found HLA-associated TCR beta chains more clonally expanded than equally common others.

From germline, CDR1 is SGHVS and CDR2 FQNEAQ. The CDR3 is 14 residues long. Trimming removed 1 base from V and 3 bases from J, with 10 bases in between. The J gene is TRBJ2-7, the V gene TRBV7-8, with no clear D. Material for sequencing was PBMCs. The receptor was isolated from a woman aged 45-60 years in good health and CMV-seropositive. CDR3 residues: CASSLGGSYYEQYF. The CDR3 coding sequence is TGTGCCAGCAGCTTAGGCGGCAGCTACTACGAGCAGTACTTC.